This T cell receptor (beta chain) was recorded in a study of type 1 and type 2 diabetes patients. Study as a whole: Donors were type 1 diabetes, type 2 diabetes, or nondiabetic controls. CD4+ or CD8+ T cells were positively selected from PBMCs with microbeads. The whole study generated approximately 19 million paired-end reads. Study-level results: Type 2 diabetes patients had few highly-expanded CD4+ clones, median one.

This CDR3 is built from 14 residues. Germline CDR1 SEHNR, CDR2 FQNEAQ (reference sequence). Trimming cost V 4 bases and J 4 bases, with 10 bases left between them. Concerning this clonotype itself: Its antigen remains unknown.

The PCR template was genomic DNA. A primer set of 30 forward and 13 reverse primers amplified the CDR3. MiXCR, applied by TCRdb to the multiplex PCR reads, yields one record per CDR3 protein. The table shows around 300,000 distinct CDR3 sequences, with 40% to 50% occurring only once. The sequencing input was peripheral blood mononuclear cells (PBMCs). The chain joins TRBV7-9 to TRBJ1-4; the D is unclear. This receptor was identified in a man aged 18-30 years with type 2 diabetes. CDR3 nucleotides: TGTGCCAGCAGCTCCCTTTTGGGTAATGAAAAACTGTTTTTT. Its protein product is CASSSLLGNEKLFF.